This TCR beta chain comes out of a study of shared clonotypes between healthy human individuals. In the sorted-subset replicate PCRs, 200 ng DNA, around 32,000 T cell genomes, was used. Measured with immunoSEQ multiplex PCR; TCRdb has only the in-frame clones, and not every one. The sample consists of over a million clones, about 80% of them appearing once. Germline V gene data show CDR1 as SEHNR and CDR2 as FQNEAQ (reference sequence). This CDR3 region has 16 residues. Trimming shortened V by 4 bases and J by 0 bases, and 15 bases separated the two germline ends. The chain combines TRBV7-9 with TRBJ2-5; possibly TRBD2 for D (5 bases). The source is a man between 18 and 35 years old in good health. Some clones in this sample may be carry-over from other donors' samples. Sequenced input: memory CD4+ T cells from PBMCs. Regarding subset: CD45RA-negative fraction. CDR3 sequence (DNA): TGTGCCAGCAGCTCTGCGCGGCGGGCCAACCAAGAGACCCAGTACTTC. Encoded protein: CASSSARRANQETQYF.